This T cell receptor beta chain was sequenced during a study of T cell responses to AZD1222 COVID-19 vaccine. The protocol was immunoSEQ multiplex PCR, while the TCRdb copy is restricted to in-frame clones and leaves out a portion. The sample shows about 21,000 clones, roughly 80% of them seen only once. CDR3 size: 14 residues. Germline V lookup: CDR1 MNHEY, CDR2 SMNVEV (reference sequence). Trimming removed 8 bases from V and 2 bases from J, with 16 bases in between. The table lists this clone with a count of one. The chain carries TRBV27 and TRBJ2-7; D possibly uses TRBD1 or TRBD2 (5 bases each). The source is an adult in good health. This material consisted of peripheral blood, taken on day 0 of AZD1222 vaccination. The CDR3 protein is CASGNVGEPYEQYF. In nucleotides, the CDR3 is TGTGCCAGCGGGAACGTGGGGGAGCCCTACGAGCAGTACTTC.